This TCR beta chain was captured by sequencing in a study of cytomegalovirus exposure and HLA in healthy donors (TCRdb year 2017). About the study as a whole: According to a later analysis, one platform produced both the 110 or so validation repertoires and the 720 or so repertoires of the first cohort. The aim of the study was to test whether cataloging public T cell receptors could identify signatures of past pathogen exposure. A separate validation cohort of 100 to 150 different subjects was used in addition to the roughly 670-subject first cohort. To predict cytomegalovirus infection status, the study combined high-throughput TCR immunosequencing, statistical association of individual TCRs with disease status, and machine learning.

The CDR3, from cysteine to phenylalanine, totals 14 residues. Solely the CDR3 DNA is kept, with 42 bases framed from the first base. The junction shows trimming of 2 bases on V and 2 bases on J, and the gene matches do not reach 2 bases of it. CDR1 and CDR2 are drawn from the germline V gene: SGHTA, FQGNSA. Library method: the immunoSEQ multiplex PCR assay. In the authors' own workflow: A statistical classification framework was built to diagnose cytomegalovirus status from the catalog of TCR beta chain sequences. Held by TCRdb, this immuneACCESS table contains in-frame sequences only and omits some clones. Under half of the omission traces to an unresolved V gene where checked; the cause of the rest is unknown. The V and J calls and clone size come from that table; D and trimming were worked out from the DNA. Recorded for this sample are about 63,000 clones; 70% to 90% of them occurred a single time. More than 0.95% of the sample is taken by the ten largest.

The donors belonged to the validation cohort of over a hundred subjects, which was separate from the roughly 670-subject first cohort. Summary of the overall study and its limitations: The study listed approximately 150 TCR beta chains as associated with cytomegalovirus. A few of the identified cytomegalovirus-associated TCR beta chains were confirmed in vitro to be specific for cytomegalovirus antigens. Across donors, most TCR sequences were observed very rarely, whereas some public TCRs were present in many individuals. In a later analysis, TCRs clustered in the first cohort were found to also tend to co-occur in the 100 to 150 validation repertoires, with approximately 95% of cluster scores above 0. The validation cohort had no HLA typing available for a later analysis, so co-occurrence within that cohort was assessed over all 120 or so repertoires. The classifier was reported to diagnose cytomegalovirus status with high specificity and sensitivity in both the original and validation cohorts. According to the authors, the approach could potentially be generalized to other disease states and immunological phenotypes.

In its sample, this clone was seen a few times. The specificity of this receptor is unknown. Per-base qualities were not stored, and no clone one base away is much larger. This CDR3 is also generated by other DNA sequences in the sample. The receptor comes from a woman in her late teens or twenties in good health and CMV-seronegative. This sequence uses TRBV7-2 and TRBJ2-5; 7 bases in the middle match TRBD2. Sequenced input: PBMCs. The nucleotide sequence reads as follows: TGTGCCAGCAGCTTAACGGGGGGACAAGAGACCCAGTACTTC. Translation gives CASSLTGGQETQYF.